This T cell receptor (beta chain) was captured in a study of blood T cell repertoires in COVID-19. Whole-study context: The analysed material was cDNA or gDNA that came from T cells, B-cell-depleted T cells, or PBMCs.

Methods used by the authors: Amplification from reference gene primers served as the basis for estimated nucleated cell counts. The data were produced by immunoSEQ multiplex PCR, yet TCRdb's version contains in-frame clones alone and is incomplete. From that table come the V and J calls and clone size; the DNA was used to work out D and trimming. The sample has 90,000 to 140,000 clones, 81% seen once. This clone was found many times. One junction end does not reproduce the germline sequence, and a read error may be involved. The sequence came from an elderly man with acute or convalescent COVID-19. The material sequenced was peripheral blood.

The CDR3 here is CASTLALAGSNNEQFF. The CDR3 nucleotides are TGTGCCAGCACCTTAGCACTAGCGGGTAGCAACAATGAGCAGTTCTTC. This rearrangement joins TRBV7-6 to TRBJ2-1; 9 bases are shared with TRBD2. The germline CDR1 and CDR2 sequences are SGHVS and FNYEAQ. There are 16 residues in the CDR3. Full variable domain (remainder filled in from reference TRBV7-6 and TRBJ2-1): GAGVSQSPRYKVTKRGQDVALRCDPISGHVSLYWYRQALGQGPEFLTYFNYEAQQDKSGLPNDRFSAERPEGSISTLTIQRTEQRDSAMYRCASTLALAGSNNEQFFGPGTRLTVL.